Each of the 27 T cell receptor beta chains below was sequenced from the same sample in a study of blood T cell repertoires in COVID-19. Repertoires were generated with immunoSEQ multiplex PCR, while TCRdb's copy carries only in-frame clones and drops some. The sample consists of around 250,000 clones, approximately 83% of them appearing once. The sample comprised PBMCs or T cells enriched from blood (not recorded which). Source of these receptors: a woman aged 45-60 years who had recovered from COVID-19.

This chain joins TRBV3-1 (or the pseudogene TRBV3-2) and TRBJ1-3, with unresolved D. The CDR3 length is 14 residues. Germline V lookup: CDR1 LGHDT, CDR2 YNNKEL (reference sequence). Trimming took off 7 bases at V and 2 bases at J, with 12 bases between the two ends. CDR3 nucleotides: TGTGCCAGCACCCCATATAGCGCTGGAAACACCATATATTTT. Translating gives CASTPYSAGNTIYF.

The chain uses TRBV25-1 and TRBJ2-7; maybe TRBD2 (5 bases). Trimming shortened V by 1 base and J by 6 bases, and 19 bases separated the two germline ends. The CDR3 covers 16 residues. Germline CDR1 is MGHDK and CDR2 is SYGVNS. CDR3 sequence (DNA): TGTGCCAGCAGTGAATGGAATAGGAGGTCCCTGGGCGAGCAGTACTTC. Translated, it gives CASSEWNRRSLGEQYF.

This chain joins TRBV7-2 and TRBJ2-3, with a weak D call TRBD2 (6 bases). The CDR3 length is 15 residues. V gave up 5 bases and J gave up 5 bases, with 17 bases separating them. Germline lookup yields CDR1 SGHTA and CDR2 FQGNSA. As DNA, the CDR3 is TGTGCCAGCAGCGACTGGGGGGAGAGAGGAGATACGCAGTATTTT. This sequence encodes CASSDWGERGDTQYF.

The sample holds one count of this clone. The chain couples TRBV11-2 to TRBJ1-5, with D hard to call. The CDR3 totals 12 residues. V lost 6 bases to trimming and J lost 9 bases, with 12 bases between them. CDR1 SGHAT and CDR2 FQNNGV come from the germline V gene. The chain's CDR3 is CASSSEYGPQHF. In DNA, the CDR3 is TGTGCCAGCAGTTCCGAGTACGGGCCCCAGCATTTT.

The CDR3 DNA follows: TGTGCCACCAGTGACGCCCGGGACATCTACAATGAGCAGTTCTTC. This sequence encodes CATSDARDIYNEQFF. The chain carries TRBV24-1 and TRBJ2-1; D is possibly TRBD1 (6 bases). This CDR3 contains 15 residues. The germline CDR1 and CDR2 sequences are KGHDR and SFDVKD. The V end lost 4 bases, the J end lost 3 bases, and 12 bases lay between the germline ends.

V gene TRBV5-4 combines with J gene TRBJ2-3, with 7 bases aligning to TRBD2. With V trimmed by 4 bases and J by 1 base, 6 bases remained unmatched. The germline V gene encodes CDR1 SGHNT and CDR2 YYREEE (reference sequence). The CDR3 is 15 amino acids. The DNA for the CDR3 is TGTGCCAGCAGCGGACTAGAAATTGGCACAGATACGCAGTATTTT. Translated: CASSGLEIGTDTQYF.

The chain uses TRBV3-1 (or the pseudogene TRBV3-2) and TRBJ1-3; D perhaps matches TRBD1 (5 bases). Deletions cut 4 bases from V and 0 bases from J, with 13 bases between. Germline assignment: CDR1 LGHDT and CDR2 YNNKEL (reference sequence). This CDR3 has 16 residues. For the CDR3, the DNA is TGTGCCAGCAGCCTCGGGACTGGGACCTCTGGAAACACCATATATTTT. It translates to CASSLGTGTSGNTIYF.

This clone came up once. This rearrangement joins TRBV5-1 to TRBJ2-1, with TRBD2 matching over 13 bases. The V gene end was trimmed by 2 bases and the J gene end by 2 bases; junction bases not matched to a gene: 1. Germline V gives CDR1 SGHRS, CDR2 YFSETQ. The CDR3 is made up of 16 amino acids. The DNA of the CDR3 is TGCGCCAGCAGCTTAACTAGCGGGAGGGCCTACAATGAGCAGTTCTTC. This codes for CASSLTSGRAYNEQFF.

This chain uses TRBV5-4 with TRBJ2-1; 9 bases map to TRBD2. Germline V lookup: CDR1 SGHNT, CDR2 YYREEE (reference sequence). Losses at the gene ends were 0 bases for V and 5 bases for J; bases not matched to a gene: 6. CDR3 length: 16 amino acids. The CDR3 protein is CASSLVSAGGHNEQFF. In nucleotides, the CDR3 is TGTGCCAGCAGCTTGGTCTCAGCGGGAGGACACAATGAGCAGTTCTTC.

CDR3 in DNA: TGTGCCAGCAGTCGGGACATTAGCTCCTACGAGCAGTACTTC. As protein: CASSRDISSYEQYF. V gene TRBV5-5 combines with J gene TRBJ2-7; D possibly corresponds to TRBD1 (6 bases). The CDR3 consists of 14 residues. Germline CDR1 reads SGHKS; CDR2 reads YYEKEE (reference sequence). V lost 5 bases, J lost 0 bases, and 12 bases lay in between.

This chain joins TRBV3-1 (or the pseudogene TRBV3-2) and TRBJ2-3; 11 bases are shared with TRBD2. Germline V gene data show CDR1 as LGHDT and CDR2 as YNNKEL (reference sequence). V gave up 2 bases and J gave up 3 bases; unmatched junction bases: 7. The CDR3 consists of 17 residues. CDR3 loop: CASSQILAGATTDTQYF. For the CDR3, the DNA is TGTGCCAGCAGCCAAATACTAGCGGGAGCTACAACAGATACGCAGTATTTT.

Turning to this clone: A junction boundary mismatches the germline segment, possibly from a read error. This chain connects TRBV5-4 to TRBJ2-5, with 13 bases lining up with TRBD2. CDR1 is SGHNT, CDR2 YYREEE, per germline (reference sequence). The length of the CDR3 is 14 residues. CDR3 sequence: CASSSGLAGTAVDF. CDR3 in DNA: TGTGCCAGCAGCTCGGGACTAGCGGGAACTGCGGTAGACTTC.

The chain carries TRBV5-1 and TRBJ1-3; 8 bases align to TRBD1. The CDR3 has 15 residues. V trimming: 2 bases; J trimming: 0 bases; junction bases outside the gene matches: 1. CDR1 is SGHRS, CDR2 YFSETQ, per germline. This CDR3 is CASSFTGGSGNTIYF. CDR3 in DNA: TGCGCCAGCAGCTTCACAGGGGGCTCTGGAAACACCATATATTTT.

The gene calls are TRBV9 and TRBJ2-1, with a possible D match to TRBD1 (6 bases). This CDR3 has 13 amino acids. Between the trimmed V and J ends, which lost 6 bases and 7 bases, there was a span of 14 bases. Germline V gene lookup returns CDR1 SGDLS and CDR2 YYNGEE. CDR3 bases: TGTGCCAGCAACCCAGCACAGGGAAATGAGCAGTTCTTC. It codes for CASNPAQGNEQFF.

This clone was picked up one time. The chain carries TRBV6-1 and TRBJ2-7; weak D call: TRBD2 (6 bases). Per the germline V gene, CDR1 is MNHNS and CDR2 is SASEGT. The germline V and J ends were trimmed by 3 bases and 5 bases, with 8 bases remaining between them. The CDR3 spans 12 residues. The CDR3 sequence is CASSEGRHEQYF. For the CDR3, the DNA is TGTGCCAGCAGTGAGGGGAGGCACGAGCAGTACTTC.

The V and J genes are TRBV6-5 and TRBJ2-7; weak D call: TRBD1 (5 bases). This CDR3 is built from 14 residues. Between the trimmed V and J ends, which lost 6 bases and 0 bases, there was a span of 12 bases. Germline CDR1 reads MNHEY; CDR2 reads SVGAGI. As DNA, the CDR3 is TGTGCCAGCAGAATACAGGCAGGCTCCTACGAGCAGTACTTC. It specifies CASRIQAGSYEQYF.

The chain employs TRBV30 and TRBJ2-1; weak D call: TRBD2 (6 bases). V was cut by 5 bases and J by 3 bases, with 14 bases left in between. Germline CDR1 reads GTSNPN; CDR2 reads SVGIG (reference sequence). The CDR3 totals 14 residues. CDR3 protein: CAWATGSIYNEQFF. The CDR3 DNA follows: TGTGCCTGGGCGACCGGGAGTATCTACAATGAGCAGTTCTTC.

The CDR3 coding sequence is TGTGCCAGCTCACCGACCTTTGGGGCAGGGCCTGGCTACACCTTC. It translates to CASSPTFGAGPGYTF. This chain uses TRBV18 with TRBJ1-2, with D possibly being TRBD1 (5 bases). Trimming pared 3 bases from V and 7 bases from J, leaving 18 bases between. Germline V gene lookup returns CDR1 KGHSH and CDR2 LQKENI. This CDR3 is built from 15 residues.

This CDR3 is CASSLPQVNTEAFF. The CDR3 bases are TGCGCCAGCAGCTTGCCTCAGGTTAACACTGAAGCTTTCTTT. This chain connects TRBV5-1 to TRBJ1-1; D gene unclear. V was pared by 1 base and J by 2 bases, with 9 bases between. Germline V lookup: CDR1 SGHRS, CDR2 YFSETQ. The CDR3 has 14 residues.

This clone was seen only a few times. Different DNA sequences within this sample yield the same CDR3. The rearrangement links TRBV9 to TRBJ1-2, with 10 bases lining up with TRBD1. From germline, CDR1 is SGDLS and CDR2 YYNGEE. This CDR3 is built from 13 residues. V was pared by 4 bases and J by 6 bases, with 3 bases of the junction left unmatched. The CDR3 protein is CASSSGQGDGYTF. The CDR3 DNA is TGTGCCAGCAGCTCCGGACAGGGGGATGGCTACACCTTC.

This chain uses TRBV25-1 with TRBJ2-1; TRBD2 matches at 8 bases. This CDR3 is built from 15 residues. Losses at the gene ends were 4 bases for V and 7 bases for J; bases not matched to a gene: 9. Germline loops: CDR1 MGHDK, CDR2 SYGVNS. CDR3 region: CASSVLSGIVNEQFF. DNA of the CDR3: TGTGCCAGCAGTGTACTTAGCGGGATAGTAAATGAGCAGTTCTTC.

The J gene is TRBJ1-5, the V gene TRBV10-2; D gene unclear. CDR3 length: 14 amino acids. Trimming removed 0 bases at V and 5 bases at J, with 8 bases between. Germline V gene data show CDR1 as WSHSY and CDR2 as SAAADI. The CDR3 nucleotides are TGCGCCAGCAGTGAGTCCGGGTCGGATCAGCCCCAGCATTTT. Translating gives CASSESGSDQPQHF.

V is TRBV19 and J is TRBJ1-4; D unresolved. The CDR3 has 14 residues. The V gene lost 3 bases and the J gene lost 8 bases, with 13 bases spanning the gap. Per the germline V gene, CDR1 is LNHDA and CDR2 is SQIVND (reference sequence). The CDR3 nucleotides read TGTGCCAGTAGTATCCCCAAAGAGAGCGAAAAACTGTTTTTT. Encoded protein: CASSIPKESEKLFF.

This rearrangement joins TRBV30 to TRBJ1-2; 9 bases line up with TRBD1. Germline values: CDR1 GTSNPN, CDR2 SVGIG (reference sequence). The CDR3 covers 15 residues. J gave up 7 bases and V 2 bases, and 11 bases lay outside the gene matches. The CDR3 nucleotides read TGTGCCTGGAGTATCATGTCGACAGGGGGTAGTGGCTACACCTTC. This codes for CAWSIMSTGGSGYTF.

The chain links TRBV15 to TRBJ2-2; D is unresolved. CDR3 length equals 14 residues. CDR1 and CDR2 (germline): LNHNV, YYDKDF (reference sequence). The ends were cut back, 4 bases at V and 7 bases at J, with 13 bases in the middle. The CDR3 nucleotides read TGTGCCACCAGCAAGACTCTAGGTGGCGGGGAGCTGTTTTTT. Its translation is CATSKTLGGGELFF.

The V and J genes are TRBV19 and TRBJ2-3; TRBD2 agrees at 9 bases. V trimming: 4 bases; J trimming: 0 bases; junction bases outside the gene matches: 17. CDR1 and CDR2 from the germline V gene are LNHDA and SQIVND (reference sequence). The length of the CDR3 is 20 residues. The CDR3 sequence: CASSNHPLREGLTSTDTQYF. The CDR3 DNA follows: TGTGCCAGTAGTAATCACCCCTTGCGGGAGGGCCTAACGAGCACAGATACGCAGTATTTT.

V and J are TRBV18 and TRBJ1-1; 8 bases are a match to TRBD1. J lost 2 bases, V lost 4 bases, and 3 bases had no gene match. Germline-derived CDR1 and CDR2 are KGHSH and LQKENI. The CDR3 extends over 14 amino acids. CDR3 in amino acids: CASSRTGSNTEAFF. The DNA of the CDR3 is TGTGCCAGCTCACGGACAGGGAGTAACACTGAAGCTTTCTTT.